These 8 T cell receptor beta chains originate from one sample sequenced in a study of OX40 agonist ivuxolimab in advanced cancers. Library prep was done by the immunoSEQ multiplex PCR assay. TCRdb re-hosts the immuneACCESS table, in-frame sequences only. Its copies lack some clones; in the studies checked, an unresolved V gene accounts for under half of them, and the cause for the rest is not known. Recorded for this sample are 72,000 or so clones; approximately 92% of them occurred a single time. 11% of the sample rests with the top ten. Sample: CD4+ or CD8+ T cells sorted from blood, taken in a trial of the OX40 agonist ivuxolimab. The source of these receptors is an adult with an advanced solid tumor such as melanoma, head and neck, liver or kidney cancer.

V gene TRBV11-2 combines with J gene TRBJ2-7; D is ambiguous. The CDR3 is 16 residues long. CDR1 and CDR2 (germline): SGHAT, FQNNGV. Trimming pared 6 bases from V and 0 bases from J, leaving 18 bases between. The CDR3 is CASSHGVSPSSYEQYF. The CDR3 region has the DNA TGTGCCAGCAGTCATGGGGTGTCTCCCAGCTCCTACGAGCAGTACTTC.

This clone was detected once. The V gene is TRBV4-1, the J gene TRBJ2-7, with D possibly being TRBD1 (6 bases). CDR1 and CDR2 from the germline V gene are MGHRA and YSYEKL. This CDR3 spans 14 amino acids. V was shortened by 6 bases and J by 5 bases, with 17 bases between the two germline ends. The CDR3 nucleotides are TGCGCCAGCAGACTTACAGGGTCAGGCCACGAGCAGTACTTC. Translation gives CASRLTGSGHEQYF.

This rearrangement joins TRBV28 to TRBJ2-7; possibly TRBD1 or TRBD2 for D (6 bases each). The CDR3 has 15 residues. The V and J ends lost 5 bases and 0 bases respectively, with 14 bases between them. From germline, CDR1 is MDHEN and CDR2 SYDVKM. This chain's CDR3 is CASSPAGHSSYEQYF. For the CDR3, the DNA is TGTGCCAGCAGTCCCGCGGGACATTCCTCCTACGAGCAGTACTTC.

The CDR3: CASSLISQGGTEQYF. DNA for the CDR3: TGTGCCAGCAGCTTGATCTCACAAGGGGGCACCGAGCAGTACTTC. The chain is built from TRBV7-2 and TRBJ2-7; 7 nucleotides agree with TRBD1. CDR1 is SGHTA, CDR2 FQGNSA, per germline. The J segment lost 6 bases and the V segment lost 3 bases, leaving 11 bases of the junction unmatched. This CDR3 comprises 15 residues.

This clone was detected only once. This chain uses TRBV28 with TRBJ2-3, with D possibly being TRBD1 or TRBD2 (5 bases each). CDR3 size: 13 residues. Trimming took off 3 bases at V and 5 bases at J, with 9 bases between the two ends. Looked up from germline, CDR1 is MDHEN and CDR2 is SYDVKM. CDR3 in DNA: TGTGCCAGCAGTTTGGTTGGGGGAGATACGCAGTATTTT. Residues: CASSLVGGDTQYF.

The count of this clone is one. The genes are TRBV5-4 and TRBJ2-6; D is undetermined. CDR3 size: 15 residues. V was pared by 1 base and J by 3 bases, with 8 bases between. Germline V gene lookup returns CDR1 SGHNT and CDR2 YYREEE (reference sequence). The chain's CDR3 is CASSLIGSGANVLTF. The CDR3 DNA reads TGTGCCAGCAGCTTGATAGGTAGTGGGGCCAACGTCCTGACTTTC.

The genes are TRBV2 and TRBJ2-1; D is perhaps TRBD2 (7 bases). Germline assignment: CDR1 SNHLY and CDR2 FYNNEI. The CDR3 is 16 residues long. V shed 8 bases and J shed 10 bases, with 27 bases lying between them. The CDR3: CASQARGAGAPKEQFF. In nucleotides, the CDR3 is TGTGCCAGCCAAGCACGGGGGGCGGGGGCCCCGAAGGAGCAGTTCTTC.

The rearrangement links TRBV28 to TRBJ1-2, with 8 positions matching TRBD1. The CDR3 is 14 amino acids. Germline V gene data show CDR1 as MDHEN and CDR2 as SYDVKM. Germline trimming cut 6 bases from V and 3 bases from J; bases unmatched to any gene: 6. The CDR3 is CASRLQGEYYGYTF. Here the CDR3 DNA reads TGTGCCAGCAGGCTACAGGGGGAGTACTATGGCTACACCTTC.